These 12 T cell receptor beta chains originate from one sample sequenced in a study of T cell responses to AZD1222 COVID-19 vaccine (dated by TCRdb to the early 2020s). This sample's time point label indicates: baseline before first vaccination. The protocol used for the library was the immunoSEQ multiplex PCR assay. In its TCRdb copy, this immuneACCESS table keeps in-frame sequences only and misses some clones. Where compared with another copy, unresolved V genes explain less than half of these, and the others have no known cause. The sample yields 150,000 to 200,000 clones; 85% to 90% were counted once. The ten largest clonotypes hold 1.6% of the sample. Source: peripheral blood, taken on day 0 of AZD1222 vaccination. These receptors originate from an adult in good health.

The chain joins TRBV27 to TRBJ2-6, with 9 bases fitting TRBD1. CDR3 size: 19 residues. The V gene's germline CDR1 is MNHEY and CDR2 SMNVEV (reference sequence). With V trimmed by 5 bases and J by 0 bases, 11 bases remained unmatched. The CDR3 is CASSHHTGGDSSGANVLTF. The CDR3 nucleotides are TGTGCCAGCAGTCACCATACAGGGGGCGACTCCTCTGGGGCCAACGTCCTGACTTTC. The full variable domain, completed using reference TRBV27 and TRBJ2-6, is EAQVTQNPRYLITVTGKKLTVTCSQNMNHEYMSWYRQDPGLGLRQIYYSMNVEVTDKGDVPEGYKVSRKEKRNFPLILESPSPNQTSLYFCASSHHTGGDSSGANVLTFGAGSRLTVL.

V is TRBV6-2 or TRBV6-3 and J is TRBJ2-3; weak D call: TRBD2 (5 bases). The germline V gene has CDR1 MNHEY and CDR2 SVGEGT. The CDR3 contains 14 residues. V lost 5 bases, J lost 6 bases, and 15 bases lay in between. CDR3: CASSPGSLADTQYF. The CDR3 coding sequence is TGTGCCAGCAGTCCGGGATCGTTAGCGGATACGCAGTATTTT.

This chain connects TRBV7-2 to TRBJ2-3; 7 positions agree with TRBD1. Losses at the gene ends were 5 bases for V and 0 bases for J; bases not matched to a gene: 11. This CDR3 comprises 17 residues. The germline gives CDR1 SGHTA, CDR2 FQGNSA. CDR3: CASSRQGASPSTDTQYF. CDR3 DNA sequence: TGTGCCAGCAGCAGACAGGGAGCTTCTCCTAGCACAGATACGCAGTATTTT.

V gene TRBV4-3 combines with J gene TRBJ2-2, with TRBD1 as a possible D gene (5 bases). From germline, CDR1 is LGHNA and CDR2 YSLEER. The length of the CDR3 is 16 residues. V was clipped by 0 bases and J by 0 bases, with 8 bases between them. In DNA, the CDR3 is TGCGCCAGCAGCCAAGAGCCACAGGCGAACACCGGGGAGCTGTTTTTT. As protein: CASSQEPQANTGELFF.

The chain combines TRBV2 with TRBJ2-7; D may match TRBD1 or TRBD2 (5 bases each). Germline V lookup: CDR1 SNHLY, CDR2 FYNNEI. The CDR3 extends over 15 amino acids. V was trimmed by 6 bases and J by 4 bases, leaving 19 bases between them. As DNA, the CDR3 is TGTGCCAGCAGACCCATGGGGGAGAAACCTTACGAGCAGTACGTC. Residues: CASRPMGEKPYEQYV.

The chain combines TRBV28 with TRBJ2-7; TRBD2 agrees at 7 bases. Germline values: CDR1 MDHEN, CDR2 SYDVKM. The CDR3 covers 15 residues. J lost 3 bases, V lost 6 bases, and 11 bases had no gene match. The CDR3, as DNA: TGTGCCAGCAGCCACCAGGCTAGCGGTATCTACGAGCAGTACTTC. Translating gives CASSHQASGIYEQYF.

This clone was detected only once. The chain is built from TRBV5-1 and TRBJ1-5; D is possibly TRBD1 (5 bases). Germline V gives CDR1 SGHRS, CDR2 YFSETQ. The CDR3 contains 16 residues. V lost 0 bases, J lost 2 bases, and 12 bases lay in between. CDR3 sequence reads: CASSLAGDGGNQPQHF. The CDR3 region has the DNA TGCGCCAGCAGCTTGGCCGGGGACGGGGGCAATCAGCCCCAGCATTTT.

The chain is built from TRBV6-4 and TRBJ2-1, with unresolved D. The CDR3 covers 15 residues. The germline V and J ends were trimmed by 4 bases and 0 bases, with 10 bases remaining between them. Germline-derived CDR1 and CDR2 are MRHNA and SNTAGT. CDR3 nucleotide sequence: TGTGCCAGCAGTGTGGGTGAGAGCTCCTACAATGAGCAGTTCTTC. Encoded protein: CASSVGESSYNEQFF.

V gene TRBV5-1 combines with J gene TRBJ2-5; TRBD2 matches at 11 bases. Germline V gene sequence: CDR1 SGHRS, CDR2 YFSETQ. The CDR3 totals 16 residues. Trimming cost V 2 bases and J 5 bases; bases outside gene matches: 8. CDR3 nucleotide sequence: TGCGCCAGCAGCTTTAGCGGGGGGGCCGTCGGCGAGACCCAGTACTTC. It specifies CASSFSGGAVGETQYF.

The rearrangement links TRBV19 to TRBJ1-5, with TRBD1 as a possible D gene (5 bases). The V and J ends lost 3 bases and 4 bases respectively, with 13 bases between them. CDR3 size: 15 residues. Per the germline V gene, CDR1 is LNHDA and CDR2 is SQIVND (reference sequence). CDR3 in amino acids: CASSMGQDINQPQHF. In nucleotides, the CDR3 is TGTGCCAGTAGTATGGGCCAGGACATTAATCAGCCCCAGCATTTT.

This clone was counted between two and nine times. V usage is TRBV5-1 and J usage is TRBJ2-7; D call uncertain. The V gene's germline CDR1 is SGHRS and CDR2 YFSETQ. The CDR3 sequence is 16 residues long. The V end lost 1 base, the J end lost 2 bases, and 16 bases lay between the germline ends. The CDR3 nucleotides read TGCGCCAGCAGCTTGTCGGCCACAACAAAGCCCTACGAGCAGTACTTC. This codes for CASSLSATTKPYEQYF.

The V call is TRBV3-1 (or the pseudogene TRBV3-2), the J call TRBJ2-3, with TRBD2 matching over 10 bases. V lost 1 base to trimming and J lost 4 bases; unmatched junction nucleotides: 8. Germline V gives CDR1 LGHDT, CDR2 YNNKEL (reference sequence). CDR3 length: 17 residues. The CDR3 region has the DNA TGTGCCAGCAGCCAAGGGGCTAGCGGGAGTGGGGCAGATACGCAGTATTTT. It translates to CASSQGASGSGADTQYF.